These T cell receptor beta chains were read from a single sample in a study of beta chain features in type 1 diabetes. Some clones are missing from TCRdb's copy, which holds only in-frame ones; the method was immunoSEQ multiplex PCR. This table holds 500,000 to 650,000 clones, approximately 13% found once. Source material: naive CD4+ T cells from blood. Every receptor here comes from a man between 25 and 39 years old with type 1 diabetes. Each CDR3 is given with its conserved first and last residue.

V	length	CDR3
TRBV9	17	CASSAHHALGNTGELFF
TRBV27	16	CASSLGQVPQVKGYTF
TRBV5-4	16	CASSLASAPPRGEQYF
TRBV13	15	CASSGLGQGSTEAFF
TRBV20-1	11	CSVGTDQAQYF
TRBV9	15	CASSAGPTGNTEAFF
TRBV7-9	13	CASSKRGEETQYF
TRBV6-5	15	CASSYGTGVTDTQYF
TRBV18	14	CASSPLAGESEQYF
TRBV27	14	CASRSTGRTYEQYF
TRBV18	15	CASFSGQGTTYGYTF
TRBV6-1	16	CASSELSARGGDEQFF
TRBV7-6	15	CASSAGQRINEKLFF
TRBV30	13	CAWSVPVNNEQFF
TRBV6-5	15	CASSWGQGYTGELFF
TRBV27	12	CASSFQNQPQHF
TRBV28	13	CASSVPGNYGYTF
TRBV7-3	15	CASSSTGGTYNEQFF
TRBV11-1	12	CASSSSGYEQYF
TRBV9	14	CASSVDWTDYGYTF
TRBV21-1	13	CASSKLSTTREFF
TRBV9	15	CASSFSMQSNEKLFF
TRBV18	14	CASSLGQGRDEQYF
TRBV4-3	15	CASSQDLQSGNGYTF
TRBV7-3	13	CASSPQGTEGYTF
TRBV28	14	CASVTGHVTDTQYF
TRBV5-4	14	CASSLGGSTDTQYF